These T cell receptor beta chains were read from a single sample in a study of cytomegalovirus exposure and HLA in healthy donors. Assay used: immunoSEQ multiplex PCR; TCRdb lists only in-frame clones, some missing. This sample has tens of thousands of clones, with over 85% found just once. Input material: PBMCs. These receptors all come from a woman aged 18 to 35 in good health and CMV-seronegative. Both conserved end residues are part of each CDR3. The order of the fields is D gene, clone size, J gene, V gene, CDR3 DNA, CDR3 protein. D genes are given only for firm matches. Clone sizes are given selectively: once, few, many, or a class where the clone is expanded.

NA | few | TRBJ1-2 | TRBV11-2 | TGTGCCAGCAGCTTTCGGGGTGGGTACACCTTC | CASSFRGGYTF
TRBD1 | NA | TRBJ2-7 | TRBV28 | TGTGCCAGCAGTTTATTGGGACAGGGAGAGAATTGGGGCGAGCAGTACTTC | CASSLLGQGENWGEQYF
NA | few | TRBJ2-5 | TRBV27 | TGTGCCACCGAGGTAGGAGAGACCCAGTACTTC | CATEVGETQYF
NA | NA | TRBJ1-5 | TRBV7-2 | TGTGCCAGCACCCCGGCGGCGGGGGTTCAGCCCCAGCATTTT | CASTPAAGVQPQHF
TRBD1 | NA | TRBJ2-6 | TRBV4-3 | TGCGCCAGCAGCCAACGGATAGGACAGGTTTTAGGAGGGGCCAACGTCCTGACTTTC | CASSQRIGQVLGGANVLTF
NA | NA | TRBJ2-3 | TRBV2 | TGTGCCAGCAGTGAAGGCCAGGCCCCCGCAGATACGCAGTATTTT | CASSEGQAPADTQYF
NA | once | TRBJ2-7 | TRBV1 | TGCACCAGCAGCCAAGATCGGCGCGGGGTCTACGAGCAGTACTTC | CTSSQDRRGVYEQYF
NA | NA | TRBJ1-5 | TRBV7-8 | TGTGCCAGCGGATCGAGGCGGATCAGCAATCAGCCCCAGCATTTT | CASGSRRISNQPQHF
NA | NA | TRBJ1-3 | TRBV27 | TGTGCCAGCAGTCCCCACTCTGGAAACACCATATATTTT | CASSPHSGNTIYF
TRBD1 | NA | TRBJ1-1 | TRBV6-6 | TGTGCCAGCAGAAGGACAGGGGTAGGGACTGAAGCTTTCTTT | CASRRTGVGTEAFF
NA | once | TRBJ2-2 | TRBV11-3 | TGTGCCAGCAGCCCATCCCTAGGCACCGGGGAGCTGTTTTTT | CASSPSLGTGELFF